This is a list of T cell receptor beta chains from one sample in a study of blood T cell repertoires in COVID-19. Only in-frame clones appear in the TCRdb table, and some are missing; sequencing was by immunoSEQ multiplex PCR. The repertoire includes over 65,000 clones, around 87% of them detected once, and more than 0.95% sits in the top ten. Sequences were obtained from peripheral blood. Every receptor here comes from a human donor in a cohort sampled during active COVID-19. Both conserved end residues are part of each CDR3. The size entry is marked missing in some rows and otherwise reads once, few, many or a size class.

J gene: TRBJ1-1
V gene: TRBV7-8
clone size: NA
CDR3 protein: CASSFSGAEAFF

J gene: TRBJ2-1
V gene: TRBV29-1
clone size: few
CDR3 protein: CSVGGGMAYNEQFF

J gene: TRBJ2-1
V gene: TRBV9
clone size: NA
CDR3 protein: CASSGLTSRRNNEQFF

J gene: TRBJ2-3
V gene: TRBV10-3
clone size: NA
CDR3 protein: CAIRGLAKRDTQYF

J gene: TRBJ2-7
V gene: TRBV27
clone size: once
CDR3 protein: CASSPSWGLTLEQYF

J gene: TRBJ2-7
V gene: TRBV7-2
clone size: few
CDR3 protein: CASSLAVTGNYEQYF

J gene: TRBJ1-6
V gene: TRBV30
clone size: NA
CDR3 protein: CAWSPHDSFDNSPLHF

J gene: TRBJ1-1
V gene: TRBV11-2
clone size: NA
CDR3 protein: CASILNFGASTEAFF

J gene: TRBJ2-7
V gene: TRBV4-1
clone size: NA
CDR3 protein: CASSTGVGEAYEQYF

J gene: TRBJ2-7
V gene: TRBV28
clone size: once
CDR3 protein: CASYAGYPISYEQYF

J gene: TRBJ2-7
V gene: TRBV10-3
clone size: NA
CDR3 protein: CASGGFGQGYEEQYF

J gene: TRBJ1-1
V gene: TRBV4-1
clone size: NA
CDR3 protein: CASSQVDTDSSEAFF

J gene: TRBJ2-1
V gene: TRBV19
clone size: NA
CDR3 protein: CASSIGGKSPNEQFF

J gene: TRBJ2-2
V gene: TRBV2
clone size: NA
CDR3 protein: CASSENFPWGGSPKNGELFF

J gene: TRBJ1-4
V gene: TRBV5-1
clone size: once
CDR3 protein: CASSSRPGQGNEKLFF

J gene: TRBJ2-3
V gene: TRBV6-4
clone size: NA
CDR3 protein: CASSPGTSGTDTQYF

J gene: TRBJ1-5
V gene: TRBV5-5
clone size: NA
CDR3 protein: CASSYGQGASQPQHF

J gene: TRBJ1-5
V gene: TRBV5-4
clone size: NA
CDR3 protein: CASSRCRRCPNCRSNQPQHF

J gene: TRBJ1-1
V gene: TRBV4-1
clone size: NA
CDR3 protein: CASSGAGGGVGTEAFF

J gene: TRBJ2-7
V gene: TRBV4-2
clone size: NA
CDR3 protein: CASSLLGQSSYEQYF

J gene: TRBJ2-7
V gene: TRBV19
clone size: NA
CDR3 protein: CASSKNRGAVDYEQYF

J gene: TRBJ2-2
V gene: TRBV11-2
clone size: few
CDR3 protein: CASRGGPANTGELFF

J gene: TRBJ2-7
V gene: TRBV6-5
clone size: NA
CDR3 protein: CASSYSVGTYEQYF

J gene: TRBJ1-5
V gene: TRBV3-1/TRBV3-2
clone size: NA
CDR3 protein: CASSQDLVNQPQHF

J gene: TRBJ1-6
V gene: TRBV5-1
clone size: NA
CDR3 protein: CASSPEGSTYNSPLHF

J gene: TRBJ2-1
V gene: TRBV28
clone size: NA
CDR3 protein: CASTLGGVAGALGEQFF

J gene: TRBJ2-4
V gene: TRBV6-2/TRBV6-3
clone size: NA
CDR3 protein: CASSYPSWDGAKNIQYF

J gene: TRBJ1-5
V gene: TRBV19
clone size: NA
CDR3 protein: CASSRAGTGIAWNQPQHF

J gene: TRBJ1-1
V gene: TRBV7-9
clone size: NA
CDR3 protein: CATYQVRNTEAFF

J gene: TRBJ1-2
V gene: TRBV30
clone size: NA
CDR3 protein: CAWRKAGGRKDGYTF

J gene: TRBJ2-1
V gene: TRBV11-2
clone size: NA
CDR3 protein: CASSGGDRVYNEQFF

J gene: TRBJ2-5
V gene: TRBV6-5
clone size: NA
CDR3 protein: CAGRGVRETQYF

J gene: TRBJ2-3
V gene: TRBV6-5
clone size: NA
CDR3 protein: CASSYSGTGQSDTQYF

J gene: TRBJ1-2
V gene: TRBV24-1
clone size: few
CDR3 protein: CATSDPQGNYGYTF

J gene: TRBJ2-3
V gene: TRBV4-1
clone size: NA
CDR3 protein: CASSPRDQGAGVISDTQYF

J gene: TRBJ2-7
V gene: TRBV7-6
clone size: NA
CDR3 protein: CASSLATGGSYEQYF

J gene: TRBJ2-1
V gene: TRBV3-1/TRBV3-2
clone size: NA
CDR3 protein: CASSPRTSGYNEQFF

J gene: TRBJ1-2
V gene: TRBV28
clone size: NA
CDR3 protein: CASSLNGDNYGYTF

J gene: TRBJ1-3
V gene: TRBV2
clone size: NA
CDR3 protein: CASSGDSGNTIYF

J gene: TRBJ2-1
V gene: TRBV5-1
clone size: NA
CDR3 protein: CASSLQGPYNEQFF

J gene: TRBJ2-1
V gene: TRBV5-1
clone size: NA
CDR3 protein: CASSLGPGTVNEQFF